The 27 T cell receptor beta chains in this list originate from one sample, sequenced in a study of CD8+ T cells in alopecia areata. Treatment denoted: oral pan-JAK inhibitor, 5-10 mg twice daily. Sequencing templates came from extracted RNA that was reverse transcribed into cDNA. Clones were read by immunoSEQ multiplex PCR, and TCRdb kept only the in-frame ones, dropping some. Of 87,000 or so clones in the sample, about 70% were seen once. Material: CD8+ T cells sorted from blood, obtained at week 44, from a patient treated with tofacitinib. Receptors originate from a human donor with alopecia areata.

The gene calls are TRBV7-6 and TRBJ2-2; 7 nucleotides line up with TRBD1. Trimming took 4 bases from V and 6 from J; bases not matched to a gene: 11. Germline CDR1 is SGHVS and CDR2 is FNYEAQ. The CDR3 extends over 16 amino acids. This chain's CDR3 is CASSSGTVGLSGELFF. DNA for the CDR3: TGTGCCAGCAGCTCAGGGACAGTGGGGCTTTCCGGGGAGCTGTTTTTT.

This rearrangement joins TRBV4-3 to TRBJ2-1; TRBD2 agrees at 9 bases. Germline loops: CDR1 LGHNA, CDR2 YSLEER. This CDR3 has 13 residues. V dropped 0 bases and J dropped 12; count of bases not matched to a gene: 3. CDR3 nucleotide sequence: TGCGCCAGCAGCCAAGATGGGCGGGGGGGGCAGTTCTTC. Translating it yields CASSQDGRGGQFF.

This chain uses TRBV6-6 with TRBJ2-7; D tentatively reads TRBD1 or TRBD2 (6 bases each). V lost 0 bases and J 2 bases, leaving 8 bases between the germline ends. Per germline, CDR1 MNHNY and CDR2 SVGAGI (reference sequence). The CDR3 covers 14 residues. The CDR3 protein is CASSYSRGPYEQYF. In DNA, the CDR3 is TGTGCCAGCAGTTACTCCCGGGGGCCCTACGAGCAGTACTTC.

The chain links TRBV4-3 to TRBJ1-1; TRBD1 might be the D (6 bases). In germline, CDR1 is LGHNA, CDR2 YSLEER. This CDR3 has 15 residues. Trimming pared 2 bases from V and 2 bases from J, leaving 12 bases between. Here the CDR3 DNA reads TGCGCCAGCAGCCAACTCCAGGGGACCAACACTGAAGCTTTCTTT. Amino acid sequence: CASSQLQGTNTEAFF.

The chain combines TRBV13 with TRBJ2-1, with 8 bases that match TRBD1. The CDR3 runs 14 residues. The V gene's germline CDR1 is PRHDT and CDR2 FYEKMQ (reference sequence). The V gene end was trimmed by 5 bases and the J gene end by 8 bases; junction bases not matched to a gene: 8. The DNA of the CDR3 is TGTGCCAGCAGCGAGCAGGACAGGGCGGATGAGCAGTTCTTC. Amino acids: CASSEQDRADEQFF.

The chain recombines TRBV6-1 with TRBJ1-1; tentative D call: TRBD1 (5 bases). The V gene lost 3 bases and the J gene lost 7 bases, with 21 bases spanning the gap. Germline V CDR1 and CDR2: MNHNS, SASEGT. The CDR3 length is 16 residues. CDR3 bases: TGTGCCAGCAGTGATAGGGTCTCCGGACGGGGCGTTGAAGCTTTCTTT. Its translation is CASSDRVSGRGVEAFF.

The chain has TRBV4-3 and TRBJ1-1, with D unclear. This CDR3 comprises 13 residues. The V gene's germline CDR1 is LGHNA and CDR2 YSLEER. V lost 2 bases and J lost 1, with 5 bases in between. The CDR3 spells CASSQNKNTEAFF. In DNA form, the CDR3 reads TGCGCCAGCAGCCAAAACAAGAACACTGAAGCTTTCTTT.

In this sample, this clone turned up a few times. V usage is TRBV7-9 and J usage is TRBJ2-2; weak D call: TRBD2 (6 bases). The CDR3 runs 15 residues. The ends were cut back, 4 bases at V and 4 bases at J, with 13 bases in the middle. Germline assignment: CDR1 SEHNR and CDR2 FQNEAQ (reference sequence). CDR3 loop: CASSSSGRSTGELFF. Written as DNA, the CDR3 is TGTGCCAGCAGCTCGTCAGGGAGGTCCACCGGGGAGCTGTTTTTT.

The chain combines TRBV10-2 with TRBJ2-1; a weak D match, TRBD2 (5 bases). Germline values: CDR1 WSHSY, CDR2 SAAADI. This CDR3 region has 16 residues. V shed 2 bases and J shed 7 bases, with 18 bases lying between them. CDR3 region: CASSEVEMGVRNEQFF. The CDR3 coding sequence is TGCGCCAGCAGTGAGGTGGAGATGGGAGTGAGAAATGAGCAGTTCTTC.

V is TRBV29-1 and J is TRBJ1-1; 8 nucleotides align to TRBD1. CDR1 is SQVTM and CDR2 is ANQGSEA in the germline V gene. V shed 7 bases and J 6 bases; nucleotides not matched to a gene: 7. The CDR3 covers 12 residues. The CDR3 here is CSAMTGVAEAFF. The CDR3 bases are TGCAGCGCCATGACAGGGGTGGCTGAAGCTTTCTTT.

The CDR3 sequence is CASSLETDNTEAFF. CDR3 bases: TGCGCCAGCAGCTTGGAGACTGATAACACTGAAGCTTTCTTT. The rearrangement joins TRBV5-1 to TRBJ1-1; D unresolved. V was pared by 0 bases and J by 2 bases, with 8 bases between. Germline V gene data show CDR1 as SGHRS and CDR2 as YFSETQ. This CDR3 region has 14 residues.

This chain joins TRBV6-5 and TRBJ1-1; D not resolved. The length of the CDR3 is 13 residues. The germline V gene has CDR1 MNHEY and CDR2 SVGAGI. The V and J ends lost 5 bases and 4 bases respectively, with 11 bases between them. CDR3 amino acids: CASSRKVSTEAFF. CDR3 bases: TGTGCCAGCAGTCGGAAGGTGAGCACTGAAGCTTTCTTT.

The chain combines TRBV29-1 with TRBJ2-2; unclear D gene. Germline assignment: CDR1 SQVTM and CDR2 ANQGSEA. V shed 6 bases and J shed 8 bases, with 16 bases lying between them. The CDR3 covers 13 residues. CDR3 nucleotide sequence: TGCAGCGTCCCGGGCCCGATTGCTGGGGAGCTGTTTTTT. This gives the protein CSVPGPIAGELFF.

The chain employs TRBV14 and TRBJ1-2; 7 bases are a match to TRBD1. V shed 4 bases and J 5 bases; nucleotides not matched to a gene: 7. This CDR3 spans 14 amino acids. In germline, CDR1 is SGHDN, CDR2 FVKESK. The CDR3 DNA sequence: TGTGCCAGCAGCCCACGGGACAGCCGGTATGGCTACACCTTC. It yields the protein CASSPRDSRYGYTF.

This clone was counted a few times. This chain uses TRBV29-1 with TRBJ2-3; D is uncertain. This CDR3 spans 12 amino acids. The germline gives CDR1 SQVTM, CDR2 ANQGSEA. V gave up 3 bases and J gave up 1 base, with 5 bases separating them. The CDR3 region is CSVDAGTDTQYF. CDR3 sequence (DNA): TGCAGCGTTGACGCGGGCACAGATACGCAGTATTTT.

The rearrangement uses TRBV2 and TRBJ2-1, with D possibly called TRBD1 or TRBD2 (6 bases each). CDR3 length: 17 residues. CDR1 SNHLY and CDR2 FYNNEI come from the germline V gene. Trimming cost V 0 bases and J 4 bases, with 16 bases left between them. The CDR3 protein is CASSEAPGAPGYNEQFF. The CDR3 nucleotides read TGTGCCAGCAGTGAAGCTCCGGGGGCGCCGGGATACAATGAGCAGTTCTTC.

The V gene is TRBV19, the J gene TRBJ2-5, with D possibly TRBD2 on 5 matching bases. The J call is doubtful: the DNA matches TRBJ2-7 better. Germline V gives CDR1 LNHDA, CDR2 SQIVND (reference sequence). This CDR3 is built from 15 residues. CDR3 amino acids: CASSINFGVSYEQYF. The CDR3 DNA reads TGTGCCAGTAGTATCAATTTCGGGGTCTCCTACGAGCAGTACTTC.

The CDR3 reads CASSEGQGYEQYF. The DNA of the CDR3 is TGTGCCAGTAGTGAGGGGCAGGGCTACGAGCAGTACTTC. The V call is TRBV19, the J call TRBJ2-7; D possibly matches TRBD1 or TRBD2 (5 bases each). CDR1 is LNHDA and CDR2 is SQIVND in the germline V gene (reference sequence). V was shortened by 5 bases and J by 3 bases, with 11 bases between the two germline ends. The CDR3 runs 13 residues.

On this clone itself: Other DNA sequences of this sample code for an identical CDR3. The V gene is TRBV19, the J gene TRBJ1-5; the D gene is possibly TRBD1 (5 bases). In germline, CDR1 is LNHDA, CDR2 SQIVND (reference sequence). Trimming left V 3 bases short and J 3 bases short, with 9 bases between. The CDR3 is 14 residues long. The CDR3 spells CASSIRDTNQPQHF. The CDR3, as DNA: TGTGCCAGTAGTATCAGGGATACCAATCAGCCCCAGCATTTT.

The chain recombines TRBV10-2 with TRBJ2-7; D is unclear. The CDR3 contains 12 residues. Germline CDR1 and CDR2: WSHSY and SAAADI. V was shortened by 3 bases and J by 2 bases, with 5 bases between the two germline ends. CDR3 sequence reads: CASSEGPYEQYF. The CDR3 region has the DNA TGCGCCAGCAGTGAAGGACCCTACGAGCAGTACTTC.

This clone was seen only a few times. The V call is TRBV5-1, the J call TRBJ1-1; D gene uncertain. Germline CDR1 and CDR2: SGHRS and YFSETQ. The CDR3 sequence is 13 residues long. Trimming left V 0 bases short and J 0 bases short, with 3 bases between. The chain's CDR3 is CASSLEMNTEAFF. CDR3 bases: TGCGCCAGCAGCTTGGAGATGAACACTGAAGCTTTCTTT.

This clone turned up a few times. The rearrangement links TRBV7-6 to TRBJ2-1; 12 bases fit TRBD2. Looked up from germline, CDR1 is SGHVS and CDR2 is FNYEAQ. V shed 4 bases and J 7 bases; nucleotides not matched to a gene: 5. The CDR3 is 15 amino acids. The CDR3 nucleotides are TGTGCCAGCAGCTCTAGCGGGGGGGAGGTAAATGAGCAGTTCTTC. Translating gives CASSSSGGEVNEQFF.

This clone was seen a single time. Here the CDR3 reads CASSTTGREAFF. In nucleotides, the CDR3 is TGTGCCAGTAGTACTACCGGGCGTGAAGCTTTCTTT. The chain employs TRBV19 and TRBJ1-1, with D unresolved. This CDR3 spans 12 amino acids. Germline V CDR1 and CDR2: LNHDA, SQIVND (reference sequence). Trimming took off 4 bases at V and 7 bases at J, with 10 bases between the two ends.

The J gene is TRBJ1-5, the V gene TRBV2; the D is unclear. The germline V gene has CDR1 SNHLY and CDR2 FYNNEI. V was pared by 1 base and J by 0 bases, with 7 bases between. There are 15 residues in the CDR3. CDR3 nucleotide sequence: TGTGCCAGCAGTGAAGGGGCCGATAGCAATCAGCCCCAGCATTTT. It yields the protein CASSEGADSNQPQHF.

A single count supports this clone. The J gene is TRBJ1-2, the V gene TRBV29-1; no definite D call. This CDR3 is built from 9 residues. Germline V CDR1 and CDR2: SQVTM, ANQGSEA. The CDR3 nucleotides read TGCAACGACCGAGAGGGCTACACCTTC. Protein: CNDREGYTF.

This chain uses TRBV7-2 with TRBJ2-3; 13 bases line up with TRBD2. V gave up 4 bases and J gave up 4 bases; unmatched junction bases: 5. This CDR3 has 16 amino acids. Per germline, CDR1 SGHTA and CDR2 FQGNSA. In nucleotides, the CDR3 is TGTGCCAGCAGCTCTCGACTAGCGGGGGGCTCAGATACGCAGTATTTT. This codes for CASSSRLAGGSDTQYF.

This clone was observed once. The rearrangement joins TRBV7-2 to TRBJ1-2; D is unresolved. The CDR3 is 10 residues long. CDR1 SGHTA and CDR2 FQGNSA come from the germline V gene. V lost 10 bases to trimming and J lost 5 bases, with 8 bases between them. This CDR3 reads CATGSYGYTF. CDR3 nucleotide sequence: TGTGCCACAGGCTCGTATGGCTACACCTTC.